This TCR beta chain stems from a study of T cell responses to AZD1222 COVID-19 vaccine (dated by TCRdb to the early 2020s). Concerning the study at large: TCR sequencing was performed for fewer than 250 trial participants, of whom roughly 200 were given two doses of AZD1222 and around 26 were given two doses of MenACWY control vaccine. Enrollment into the trials was organized by age into subgroups of 18-55, 56-69 and 70-plus years, and those subgroups contained roughly 150, 30 and 60 TCR-sequenced participants, respectively.

With respect to this clone: This receptor's antigen is unknown. No clone much larger than this one lies a single base away; base qualities are absent.

The time point label corresponds to: about 28 days (+/-7) after the second vaccine dose. AZD1222 recipients with second doses at about 4 weeks or about 12 weeks were pooled, because spike-specific TCR depth and breadth did not differ between schedules. Vaccinee samples were obtained from the UK trials COV001 and COV002, which included a single-blind randomized controlled phase 2/3 trial of AZD1222 (ChAdOx1 nCoV-19) in healthy adults. For TCRbeta chain sequencing, PBMC samples were collected from trial participants at day 0 and at day 28 after the second dose. The CDR3 regions of human TCRbeta chains were analyzed by immunosequencing. Regarding the original processing steps: Repertoire TCRs were checked for matches against a reference library of SARS-CoV-2-specific TCRs that had been generated using the MIRA antigen-specificity platform. Breadth was defined as the fraction of unique TCRs that were SARS-CoV-2-associated. Depth was defined as the fraction of total T cells that were SARS-CoV-2-associated. Using the MIRA data, each spike-specific TCR was assigned both to the spike region to which the TCR was reactive and to a CD4 or CD8 class. Log10-transformed breadth and depth values were compared by one-way ANOVA with Sidak's multiple comparisons tests. TCRdb carries this immuneACCESS record with in-frame sequences only. Its versions omit some clonotypes, under half of them owing to an unresolved V gene in the studies checked, with the rest unexplained. That table is the source of V, J and clone size, and D and trimming were worked out from the DNA. A total of fewer than 150,000 clones appear in this sample, about 82% of them only once. The ten largest clones capture 15% to 20% of the sample.

Results and caveats for the whole study, not just this receptor: Most participants were white British and females outnumbered males, and the authors suggested that clonal diversity may have been underestimated. Vaccine-associated CD4 TCRs spanned the whole spike protein, with dominant responses in regions 160-218 and 743-854. Because no day 14 peak-response samples were available, the repertoires could be characterized only after the peak T cell response. After two AZD1222 doses, spike-specific TCR breadth and depth were significantly higher than at day 0 and than in MenACWY recipients. Nearly half of unique spike-specific TCRs reportedly recognized epitopes outside regions mutated in the B.1.351 and B.1.1.7 variants. Conclusions about previously exposed vaccinees were limited because only six AZD1222 recipients were SARS-CoV-2 seropositive at baseline. In the small 56-69-year group, the increase in depth fell short of significance, most likely because of low power.

According to the germline V gene, CDR1 reads MNHNS and CDR2 reads SASEGT. The CDR3 has 17 amino acids, counting the end cysteine and phenylalanine. The only DNA kept is the CDR3, 51 bases in frame from the first base. Trimming removed 3 bases from V and 3 bases from J, leaving 20 bases between the germline ends. The sequence derives from an adult who received the AZD1222 COVID-19 vaccine. Rearrangement joined TRBV6-1 to TRBJ1-1; the best D guess is TRBD1, with 6 bases matching. The sample was peripheral blood, taken 28 days after the second AZD1222 dose. The CDR3 sequence is CASSEARGLGGDTEAFF. The DNA is as follows: TGTGCCAGCAGTGAGGCGAGGGGGTTAGGAGGGGACACTGAAGCTTTCTTT.